This T cell receptor beta chain stems from a study of graft-versus-host responses after intestinal transplantation. At the level of the study: Each recipient received a multivisceral, liver-intestinal, or isolated intestinal graft. Every recipient underwent anti-thymocyte globulin induction, then tacrolimus and steroids for about three years.

Repertoires were generated with immunoSEQ multiplex PCR, while TCRdb's copy carries only in-frame clones and drops some. The table shows a few thousand clones, with about 31% occurring only once. Points from the study as a whole: Analysis identified GvH clones in recipient marrow, with some appearing first in ileum or blood.

Germline V gene lookup returns CDR1 MGHRA and CDR2 YSYEKL. J lost 1 base, V lost 8 bases, and 8 bases had no gene match. This CDR3 spans 16 amino acids. At the end of the reaction, proliferating CFSE-low CD3+CD4+ and CD3+CD8+ responders were sorted. This sample comprised alloreactive CD4+ T cells from a mixed lymphocyte reaction culture, obtained before transplantation. Subset denoted: CFSE-low proliferating T cells sorted from roughly 6-day pre-transplant mixed lymphocyte reaction (GvH or HvG direction). This clonotype originated in a human patient who was an organ donor for intestinal transplantation. The gene calls are TRBV4-1 and TRBJ1-1, with 12 bases lining up with TRBD1. The CDR3 is CASVTGTGGRNTEAFF. CDR3 sequence (DNA): TGCGCCAGCGTAACTGGGACAGGGGGCCGGAACACTGAAGCTTTCTTT.